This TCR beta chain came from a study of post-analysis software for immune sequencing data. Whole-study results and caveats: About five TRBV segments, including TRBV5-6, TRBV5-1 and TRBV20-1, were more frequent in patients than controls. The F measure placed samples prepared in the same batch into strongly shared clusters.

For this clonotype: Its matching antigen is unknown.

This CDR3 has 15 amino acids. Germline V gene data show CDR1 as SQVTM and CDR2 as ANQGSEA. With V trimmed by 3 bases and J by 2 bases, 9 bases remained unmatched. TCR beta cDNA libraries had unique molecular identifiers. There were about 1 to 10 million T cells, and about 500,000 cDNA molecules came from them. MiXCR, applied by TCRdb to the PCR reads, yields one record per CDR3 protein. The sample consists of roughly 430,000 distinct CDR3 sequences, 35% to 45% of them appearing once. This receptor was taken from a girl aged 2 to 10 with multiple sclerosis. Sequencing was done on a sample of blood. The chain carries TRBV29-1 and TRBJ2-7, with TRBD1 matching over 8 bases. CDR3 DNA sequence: TGCAGCGTTGAGATCCAGGGACAGGAGACCTACGAGCAGTACTTC. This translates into CSVEIQGQETYEQYF.